Each of the 5 T cell receptor beta chains below was sequenced from the same sample in a study of beta chain features in type 1 diabetes. Expressed TCRB transcripts were sequenced, since all the RNA that had been isolated was reverse transcribed. Sequencing used immunoSEQ multiplex PCR; TCRdb keeps in-frame clones, though not all of them. Among fewer than 400,000 clones listed, approximately 8% were seen once. The source material was central memory CD4+ T cells from blood. The receptors were gathered from a woman younger than 35 in good health.

This clone was recorded many times. The V call is TRBV7-2, the J call TRBJ2-7; 7 nucleotides align to TRBD2. Germline V gives CDR1 SGHTA, CDR2 FQGNSA. There are 15 residues in the CDR3. V trimming: 5 bases; J trimming: 4 bases; junction bases outside the gene matches: 11. As DNA, the CDR3 is TGTGCCAGCAGCGCAGCGGGGTCCATTGGGTACGAGCAGTACTTC. It translates to CASSAAGSIGYEQYF.

This clone showed up many times. The rearrangement uses TRBV27 and TRBJ2-3; no definite D call. The length of the CDR3 is 15 residues. Trimming cost V 1 base and J 1 base, with 9 bases left between them. The germline CDR1 and CDR2 sequences are MNHEY and SMNVEV (reference sequence). The DNA for the CDR3 is TGTGCCAGCAGTTTATATGGGCAGCGCACAGATACGCAGTATTTT. Translating it yields CASSLYGQRTDTQYF.

The V gene is TRBV28, the J gene TRBJ2-7; 9 nucleotides align to TRBD1. CDR3 size: 15 residues. J gave up 2 bases and V 7 bases, and 9 bases lay outside the gene matches. Per the germline V gene, CDR1 is MDHEN and CDR2 is SYDVKM. The CDR3 loop reads CASTPQGAFTYEQYF. The DNA for the CDR3 is TGTGCCAGCACCCCACAGGGGGCCTTTACCTACGAGCAGTACTTC.

This clone was counted only a few times. The genes are TRBV18 and TRBJ1-1; D gene unclear. The CDR3 is 14 amino acids. Germline V gives CDR1 KGHSH, CDR2 LQKENI. V lost 8 bases and J lost 4, with 17 bases in between. The CDR3 DNA is TGTGCCAGCACCGCGACGGACCTGGGCACTGAAGCTTTCTTT. This codes for CASTATDLGTEAFF.

The chain recombines TRBV9 with TRBJ2-5, with a weak D call TRBD1 (5 bases). V was clipped by 0 bases and J by 3 bases, with 9 bases between them. Germline loops: CDR1 SGDLS, CDR2 YYNGEE. The CDR3 loop spans 14 amino acids. In DNA, the CDR3 is TGTGCCAGCAGCGTAGCTGGGGCCGAAGAGACCCAGTACTTC. Translated, it gives CASSVAGAEETQYF.